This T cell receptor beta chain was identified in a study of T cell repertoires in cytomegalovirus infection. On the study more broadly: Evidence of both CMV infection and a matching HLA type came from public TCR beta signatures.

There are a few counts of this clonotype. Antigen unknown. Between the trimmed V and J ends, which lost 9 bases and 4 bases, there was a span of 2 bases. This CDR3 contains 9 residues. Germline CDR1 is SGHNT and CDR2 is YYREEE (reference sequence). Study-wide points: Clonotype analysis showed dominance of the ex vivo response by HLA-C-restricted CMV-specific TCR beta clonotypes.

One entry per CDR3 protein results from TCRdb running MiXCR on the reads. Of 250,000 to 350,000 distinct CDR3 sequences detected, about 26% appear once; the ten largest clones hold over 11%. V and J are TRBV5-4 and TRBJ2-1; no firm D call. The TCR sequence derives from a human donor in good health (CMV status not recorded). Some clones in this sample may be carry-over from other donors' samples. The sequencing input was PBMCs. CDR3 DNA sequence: TGTGCCAATTACAATGAGCAGTTCTTC. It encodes CANYNEQFF. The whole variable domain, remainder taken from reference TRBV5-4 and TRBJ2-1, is ETGVTQSPTHLIKTRGQQVTLRCSSQSGHNTVSWYQQALGQGPQFIFQYYREEENGRGNFPPRFSGLQFPNYSSELNVNALELDDSALYLCANYNEQFFGPGTRLTVL.